The sequence of this T cell receptor beta chain was determined in a study of human T cells and chemical hapten exposure. At the level of the study: Patients having alopecia areata, totalis or universalis were mostly female.

Regarding time point: pre-sensitization, week 0. Sample treatment: therapeutic diphenylcyclopropenone sensitization with weekly scalp DPC. This clonotype was counted many times. MiXCR was run by TCRdb on the RACE reads, yielding one entry per CDR3 protein. The sample lists 95,000 to 150,000 distinct CDR3 sequences, 13% seen once, with about 3% in the top ten. The CDR3 has 15 amino acids. V was clipped by 4 bases and J by 6 bases, with 17 bases between them. CDR1 SGHNT and CDR2 YYREEE come from the germline V gene (reference sequence). The rearrangement links TRBV5-4 to TRBJ2-1; D gene ambiguous. The starting material was whole blood, obtained in connection with sensitization to the hapten diphenylcyclopropenone (DPC). The receptor's source is a woman aged 18-29 years with alopecia areata. Some clones in this sample may be carry-over from other donors' samples. CDR3 coding DNA: TGTGCCAGCAGCCCGGACCCTCCTGGGATCAATGAGCAGTTCTTC. It specifies CASSPDPPGINEQFF.